A single T cell receptor (beta chain) is shown here with its context. The sample is drawn from a study of blood T cell repertoires in COVID-19. Looking at the study overall: The cDNA or gDNA used as material had been derived from T cells, B-cell-depleted T cells, or PBMCs.

With 11 bases clipped from V and 5 bases from J, the junction kept 7 bases outside the gene matches. Germline CDR1 reads MNHNS; CDR2 reads SASEGT. The CDR3 is made up of 12 amino acids. Authors' processing steps: Estimation of nucleated cell counts relied on the amplification of reference gene primers. Data came from immunoSEQ multiplex PCR; TCRdb stores just in-frame clones and leaves some out. The V and J calls and clone size come from that table; D and trimming were worked out from the DNA. This table has around 300,000 clones, 86% appearing once. The V and J genes are TRBV6-1 and TRBJ2-5; 8 bases align to TRBD1. Sequenced: peripheral blood. The source is a woman aged 30 to 39 with active or convalescent COVID-19. CDR3 in DNA: TGTGCCGCCACCCAGGGGGCTGAGACCCAGTACTTC. Protein: CAATQGAETQYF.